These 21 T cell receptor beta chains were sequenced from one sample in a study of blood T cell repertoires in COVID-19. Sequencing was performed with immunoSEQ multiplex PCR; in TCRdb, only in-frame clones are kept and a portion is missing. The sample includes around 140,000 clones, around 88% of them seen just once. Sequencing was performed on peripheral blood. The receptors were gathered from a human donor in a cohort sampled during active COVID-19.

This clone showed up just once. J is TRBJ2-5 and V is TRBV15; 7 nucleotides align to TRBD2. CDR1 is LNHNV, CDR2 YYDKDF, per germline (reference sequence). The CDR3 has 15 residues. The J segment lost 5 bases and the V segment lost 0 bases, leaving 6 bases of the junction unmatched. The CDR3 nucleotides are TGTGCCACCAGCAGAGATGGACTAGTTCGGGAGACCCAGTACTTC. The encoded protein is CATSRDGLVRETQYF. The full variable domain, with the rest looked up from reference TRBV15 and TRBJ2-5, is DAMVIQNPRYQVTQFGKPVTLSCSQTLNHNVMYWYQQKSSQAPKLLFHYYDKDFNNEADTPDNFQSRRPNTSFCFLDIRSPGLGDTAMYLCATSRDGLVRETQYFGPGTRLLVL.

This chain connects TRBV27 to TRBJ2-3; TRBD1 might be the D (6 bases). CDR1 is MNHEY and CDR2 is SMNVEV in the germline V gene (reference sequence). V shed 3 bases and J shed 3 bases, with 10 bases lying between them. The CDR3 runs to 14 residues. The CDR3 bases are TGTGCCAGCAGTTTTATAGGACAGACAGATACGCAGTATTTT. It yields the protein CASSFIGQTDTQYF.

This chain joins TRBV9 and TRBJ1-2; 9 positions agree with TRBD1. The trim removed 4 bases at V and 5 bases at J, leaving 15 bases unmatched. The CDR3 has 17 residues. Germline V lookup: CDR1 SGDLS, CDR2 YYNGEE. CDR3 residues: CASSPGDRESGAYGYTF. The DNA of the CDR3 is TGTGCCAGCAGCCCCGGGGACAGGGAGTCAGGGGCTTATGGCTACACCTTC.

This clone was found once. The chain joins TRBV6-5 to TRBJ1-2; TRBD1 is a possible D gene (6 bases). This CDR3 has 15 residues. The germline V gene encodes CDR1 MNHEY and CDR2 SVGAGI. Trimming shortened V by 0 bases and J by 2 bases, and 10 bases separated the two germline ends. Here the CDR3 DNA reads TGTGCCAGCAGTTACTCGGCAGGGGCGAACTATGGCTACACCTTC. Translating it yields CASSYSAGANYGYTF.

The chain uses TRBV6-2 or TRBV6-3 and TRBJ2-7; the D is unclear. This CDR3 is 16 amino acids long. The germline V and J ends were trimmed by 5 bases and 0 bases, with 17 bases remaining between them. Germline V lookup: CDR1 MNHEY, CDR2 SVGEGT. The CDR3 DNA sequence: TGTGCCAGCAGTACCCGACACTTCCTTCCCTCCTACGAGCAGTACTTC. Encoded protein: CASSTRHFLPSYEQYF.

The rearrangement uses TRBV19 and TRBJ2-7, with TRBD1 matching over 7 bases. Trimming took 3 bases from V and 0 from J; bases not matched to a gene: 5. CDR1 and CDR2 (germline): LNHDA, SQIVND (reference sequence). The CDR3 loop spans 15 amino acids. CDR3 in DNA: TGTGCCAGTAGTATGACAGGGCGGAGCTCCTACGAGCAGTACTTC. Amino acids: CASSMTGRSSYEQYF. Full variable domain (outside the CDR3, taken from reference TRBV19 and TRBJ2-7): DGGITQSPKYLFRKEGQNVTLSCEQNLNHDAMYWYRQDPGQGLRLIYYSQIVNDFQKGDIAEGYSVSREKKESFPLTVTSAQKNPTAFYLCASSMTGRSSYEQYFGPGTRLTVT.

CDR3 residues: CASSPPSSGNTIYF. The CDR3 DNA is TGTGCCAGCAGCCCTCCCAGCTCTGGAAACACCATATATTTT. The rearrangement uses TRBV9 and TRBJ1-3; no firm D call. V was pared by 4 bases and J by 0 bases, with 8 bases between. Germline V gene sequence: CDR1 SGDLS, CDR2 YYNGEE. This CDR3 is 14 amino acids long.

This chain connects TRBV27 to TRBJ2-5; the D gene is possibly TRBD1 (5 bases). The CDR3 covers 17 residues. The germline V gene encodes CDR1 MNHEY and CDR2 SMNVEV (reference sequence). V was shortened by 3 bases and J by 0 bases, with 17 bases between the two germline ends. DNA for the CDR3: TGTGCCAGCAGTTTCCCCCCGGAACAGGCGTACCAAGAGACCCAGTACTTC. It yields the protein CASSFPPEQAYQETQYF.

This rearrangement joins TRBV3-1 (or the pseudogene TRBV3-2) to TRBJ2-7, with D perhaps TRBD2 (6 bases). The CDR3 runs to 15 residues. CDR1 LGHDT and CDR2 YNNKEL come from the germline V gene (reference sequence). V lost 3 bases to trimming and J lost 2 bases, with 14 bases between them. The chain's CDR3 is CASSQPGDVTYEQYF. The CDR3 region has the DNA TGTGCCAGCAGCCAGCCGGGGGACGTTACCTACGAGCAGTACTTC.

The chain couples TRBV4-2 to TRBJ2-7, with TRBD2 matching over 10 bases. CDR1 is LGHNA, CDR2 YNFKEQ, per germline. Trimming took 0 bases from V and 1 from J; bases not matched to a gene: 6. The length of the CDR3 is 17 residues. Written as DNA, the CDR3 is TGTGCCAGCAGCCAAGATTCGGAGCGGGGGGGGTCCTACGAGCAGTACTTC. This gives the protein CASSQDSERGGSYEQYF.

J is TRBJ2-2 and V is TRBV30; 9 nucleotides agree with TRBD2. Germline CDR1 and CDR2: GTSNPN and SVGIG (reference sequence). The CDR3 covers 15 residues. V trimming: 8 bases; J trimming: 6 bases; junction bases outside the gene matches: 13. CDR3 sequence: CARKGAGGGPGELFF. The CDR3 region has the DNA TGTGCCCGCAAAGGAGCGGGGGGAGGACCCGGGGAGCTGTTTTTT.

V gene TRBV4-2 combines with J gene TRBJ2-7; TRBD1 matches at 9 bases. Germline lookup yields CDR1 LGHNA and CDR2 YNFKEQ. This CDR3 contains 17 residues. Unmatched junction bases numbered 9, after V lost 0 bases and J lost 3 bases. The CDR3 DNA sequence: TGTGCCAGCAGCCAAGATAGGGGACAGGGTATAATCTACGAGCAGTACTTC. It translates to CASSQDRGQGIIYEQYF.

This clone was counted a few times. The chain recombines TRBV2 with TRBJ2-1, with TRBD1 as a possible D gene (7 bases). The V gene lost 4 bases and the J gene lost 7 bases, with 20 bases spanning the gap. The CDR3 runs to 16 residues. The germline V gene has CDR1 SNHLY and CDR2 FYNNEI. CDR3 coding DNA: TGTGCCAGCAGTGGCCCACGGAGGGGGCCGGGTAATGAGCAGTTCTTC. It is translated as CASSGPRRGPGNEQFF.

The DNA of the CDR3 is TGTGCCAGCAGCCAAATCGGAGGCAACCATGGCTACACCTTC. This codes for CASSQIGGNHGYTF. The V and J genes are TRBV14 and TRBJ1-2; the D is unclear. V was clipped by 2 bases and J by 6 bases, with 13 bases between them. This CDR3 comprises 14 residues. The germline V gene encodes CDR1 SGHDN and CDR2 FVKESK.

J is TRBJ1-2 and V is TRBV7-8, with D maybe TRBD1 (6 bases). V lost 2 bases and J lost 4, with 11 bases in between. Germline V gene lookup returns CDR1 SGHVS and CDR2 FQNEAQ. The CDR3 spans 14 residues. The CDR3 nucleotides read TGTGCCAGCAGCTTAAAACAGGGCTCCTATGGCTACACCTTC. Amino acids: CASSLKQGSYGYTF.

This clone was detected only a few times. The rearrangement uses TRBV4-2 and TRBJ1-5; 12 bases map to TRBD1. V shed 0 bases and J 7 bases; nucleotides not matched to a gene: 7. Per germline, CDR1 LGHNA and CDR2 YNFKEQ. The CDR3 consists of 17 residues. CDR3 in amino acids: CASSQDIGTGGSQPQHF. In nucleotides, the CDR3 is TGTGCCAGCAGCCAAGATATCGGGACAGGGGGCAGCCAGCCCCAGCATTTT.

The chain combines TRBV7-6 with TRBJ2-5; TRBD1 aligns across 12 bases. The CDR3 has 18 residues. The trim removed 1 base at V and 4 bases at J, leaving 10 bases unmatched. Per the germline V gene, CDR1 is SGHVS and CDR2 is FNYEAQ. The CDR3 DNA reads as TGTGCCAGCAGCTTAGAGGCGGGACAGGGGGCTTTTGCAGAGACCCAGTACTTC. This sequence encodes CASSLEAGQGAFAETQYF.

The chain couples TRBV4-2 to TRBJ2-5; D unclear. The ends were cut back, 1 base at V and 2 bases at J, with 5 bases in the middle. Germline CDR1 LGHNA, CDR2 YNFKEQ. This CDR3 has 13 amino acids. The CDR3 sequence: CASSQAEQETQYF. As DNA, the CDR3 is TGTGCCAGCAGCCAAGCAGAACAAGAGACCCAGTACTTC.

This rearrangement joins TRBV6-5 to TRBJ2-3; TRBD2 matches 7 bases. V dropped 2 bases and J dropped 0; count of bases not matched to a gene: 2. In germline, CDR1 is MNHEY, CDR2 SVGAGI. The CDR3 has 15 residues. The CDR3 loop reads CASSYSGVSTDTQYF. The CDR3 nucleotides read TGTGCCAGCAGTTACAGCGGGGTTAGCACAGATACGCAGTATTTT.

The chain carries TRBV27 and TRBJ2-7, with D possibly matching TRBD2 (5 bases). V was cut by 5 bases and J by 2 bases, with 13 bases left in between. CDR3 length: 14 amino acids. The V gene's germline CDR1 is MNHEY and CDR2 SMNVEV (reference sequence). For the CDR3, the DNA is TGTGCCAGCAGTCCCCCGGCGGGTCCCTACGAGCAGTACTTC. The encoded protein is CASSPPAGPYEQYF.

The chain joins TRBV4-3 to TRBJ1-2; no clear D gene. CDR3 size: 15 residues. Germline assignment: CDR1 LGHNA and CDR2 YSLEER. V was pared by 0 bases and J by 5 bases, with 13 bases between. Here the CDR3 reads CASSQDPNARYGYTF. The CDR3 coding sequence is TGCGCCAGCAGCCAAGACCCTAACGCGAGATATGGCTACACCTTC.